The clone carrying this T cell receptor beta chain has a handful of counts. The target antigen is unknown. The data were taken from a study of T-cell memory formation after mild COVID-19. Each CDR3 protein gets one entry after TCRdb re-called the 5' RACE reads with MiXCR. The table has about 110,000 distinct CDR3 sequences, more than 15% seen once. Study-level findings and limits: Memory cells collected pre-infection included some clones that later responded, suggesting cross-reactive memory joined.

V lost 4 bases to trimming and J lost 4 bases, with 23 bases between them. There are 17 residues in the CDR3. Germline loops: CDR1 MNHEY, CDR2 SVGEGT. Sequencing input: PBMCs or a T cell subset sorted from them (not recorded which). The chain has TRBV6-2 or TRBV6-3 and TRBJ2-7; D might be TRBD1 or TRBD2, each matching 6 bases. The sequence was collected from an adult woman who had mild COVID-19 (a few samples of this study predate the infection). Cell type and time point are not known. The CDR3 nucleotides are TGTGCCAGCAGTTTAACTCGGGACATCGGAGGGTATTACGAGCAGTACTTC. This translates into CASSLTRDIGGYYEQYF.